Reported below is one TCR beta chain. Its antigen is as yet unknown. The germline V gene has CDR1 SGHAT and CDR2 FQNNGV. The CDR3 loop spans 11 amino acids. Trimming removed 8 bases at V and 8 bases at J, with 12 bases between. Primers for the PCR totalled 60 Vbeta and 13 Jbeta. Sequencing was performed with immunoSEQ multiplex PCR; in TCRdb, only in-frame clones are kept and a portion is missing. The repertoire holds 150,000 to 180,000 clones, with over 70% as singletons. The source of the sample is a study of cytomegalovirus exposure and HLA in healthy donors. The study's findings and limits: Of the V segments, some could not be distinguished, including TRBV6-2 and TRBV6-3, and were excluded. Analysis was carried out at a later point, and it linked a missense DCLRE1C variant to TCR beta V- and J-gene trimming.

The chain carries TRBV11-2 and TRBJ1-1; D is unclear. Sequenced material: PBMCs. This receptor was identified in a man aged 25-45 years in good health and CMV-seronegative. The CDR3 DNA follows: TGTGCCAGCGCCACGGGAGGAGAAGCTTTCTTT. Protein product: CASATGGEAFF.